The TCR beta chain under discussion was sequenced for a study of T cell responses to AZD1222 COVID-19 vaccine. About the study: Combined were second doses at about 4 or about 12 weeks.

The assay was immunoSEQ multiplex PCR, and TCRdb's table has in-frame clones only and misses some. The sample consists of about 170,000 clones, 75% to 90% of them appearing once. Concerning this clone itself: Its antigen is as yet unknown.

Study-wide findings and caveats: White British ancestry dominated among donors, who included more females, and clonal diversity was possibly underestimated. It was only a handful of AZD1222 recipients who were seropositive at baseline.

Source: peripheral blood, taken on day 0 of AZD1222 vaccination. This clonotype originated in an adult in good health.

CDR3 nucleotide sequence: TGTGCCAGCAGTGAACGACAGGGGATCTACGAGCAGTACTTC. This encodes CASSERQGIYEQYF. V is TRBV2 and J is TRBJ2-7; 8 positions match TRBD1. Germline-derived CDR1 and CDR2 are SNHLY and FYNNEI. V was pared by 2 bases and J by 3 bases, with 3 bases of the junction left unmatched. The CDR3 has 14 amino acids.